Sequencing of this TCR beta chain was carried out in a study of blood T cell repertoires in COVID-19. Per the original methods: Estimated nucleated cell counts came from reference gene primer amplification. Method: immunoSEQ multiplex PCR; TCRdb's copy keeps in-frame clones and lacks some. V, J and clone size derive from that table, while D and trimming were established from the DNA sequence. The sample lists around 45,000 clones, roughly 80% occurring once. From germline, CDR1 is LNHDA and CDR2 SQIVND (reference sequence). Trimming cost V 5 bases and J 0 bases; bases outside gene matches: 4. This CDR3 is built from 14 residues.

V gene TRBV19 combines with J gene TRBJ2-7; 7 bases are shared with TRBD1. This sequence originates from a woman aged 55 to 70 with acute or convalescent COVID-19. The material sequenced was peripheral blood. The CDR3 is CASSFRDSSYEQYF. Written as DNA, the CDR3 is TGTGCCAGTAGTTTCCGGGACAGCTCCTACGAGCAGTACTTC.